Below are 26 T cell receptor beta chains sequenced from a single sample in a study of OX40 agonist ivuxolimab in advanced cancers. Using immunoSEQ multiplex PCR, the repertoire was profiled, and TCRdb retains in-frame clones only, with some absent. This sample carries about 77,000 clones, around nine tenths of them seen once, and the ten largest clones take less than 3%. This sample comprised CD4+ or CD8+ T cells sorted from blood, obtained in a trial of the OX40 agonist ivuxolimab. The receptors stem from an adult with an advanced solid tumor such as melanoma, head and neck, liver or kidney cancer.

J is TRBJ1-5 and V is TRBV6-5; D unresolved. CDR1 and CDR2 (germline): MNHEY, SVGAGI. V was clipped by 1 base and J by 7 bases, with 8 bases between them. The CDR3 runs to 13 residues. The CDR3 sequence: CASSYLAGQPQHF. The CDR3 nucleotides read TGTGCCAGCAGTTACTTGGCGGGGCAGCCCCAGCATTTT.

The chain employs TRBV5-1 and TRBJ1-4; the D gene is possibly TRBD1 (6 bases). The CDR3 length is 15 residues. Trimming shortened V by 0 bases and J by 8 bases, and 14 bases separated the two germline ends. Germline V CDR1 and CDR2: SGHRS, YFSETQ. The CDR3 nucleotides read TGCGCCAGCAGCTTGGGCCGGAAGGGGGTCGAAAAACTGTTTTTT. Amino acid sequence: CASSLGRKGVEKLFF.

The rearrangement uses TRBV7-2 and TRBJ1-6; D possibly corresponds to TRBD1 (5 bases). Germline V gives CDR1 SGHTA, CDR2 FQGNSA. The germline V and J ends were trimmed by 5 bases and 6 bases, with 17 bases remaining between them. The CDR3 loop spans 16 amino acids. CDR3 DNA sequence: TGTGCCAGCAGCCCCAGGGCAGGCTTGAGTAATTCACCCCTCCACTTT. Amino acids: CASSPRAGLSNSPLHF. The variable domain in full, completed from reference TRBV7-2 and TRBJ1-6, reads GAGVSQSPSNKVTEKGKDVELRCDPISGHTALYWYRQSLGQGLEFLIYFQGNSAPDKSGLPSDRFSAERTGGSVSTLTIQRTQQEDSAVYLCASSPRAGLSNSPLHFGNGTRLTVT.

The V gene is TRBV30, the J gene TRBJ2-5; D gene uncertain. Trimming removed 1 base from V and 5 bases from J, with 11 bases in between. CDR1 GTSNPN and CDR2 SVGIG come from the germline V gene (reference sequence). The CDR3 sequence is 13 residues long. The CDR3 bases are TGTGCCTGGAGTGGAAGTTCCCGGGAGACCCAGTACTTC. Its protein product is CAWSGSSRETQYF.

The chain links TRBV30 to TRBJ2-1, with a possible D match to TRBD2 (7 bases). This CDR3 has 12 residues. Germline CDR1 GTSNPN, CDR2 SVGIG (reference sequence). The V end was cut by 8 bases, the J end by 6 bases, with 14 bases between. The chain's CDR3 is CAGAGARNEQFF. The CDR3 coding sequence is TGTGCCGGGGCGGGGGCGCGCAATGAGCAGTTCTTC.

The genes are TRBV9 and TRBJ2-4; no firm D call. From germline, CDR1 is SGDLS and CDR2 YYNGEE. The CDR3 totals 14 residues. The V gene lost 1 base and the J gene lost 2 bases, with 7 bases spanning the gap. Written as DNA, the CDR3 is TGTGCCAGCAGCGTAAACCCCACCAAAAACATTCAGTACTTC. It is translated as CASSVNPTKNIQYF.

V is TRBV6-6 and J is TRBJ2-2; D not certain. V was cut by 0 bases and J by 6 bases, with 8 bases left in between. Germline-derived CDR1 and CDR2 are MNHNY and SVGAGI (reference sequence). The CDR3 spans 14 residues. The CDR3 loop reads CASSYSSVAGELFF. The CDR3 bases are TGTGCCAGCAGTTACTCGTCCGTTGCCGGGGAGCTGTTTTTT.

This chain links TRBV7-2 with TRBJ2-5, with TRBD2 identical over 8 bases. Germline CDR1 and CDR2: SGHTA and FQGNSA. The CDR3 runs to 17 residues. After removal of 4 bases from V and 4 bases from J, the junction contained 14 bases not matched to a gene. The DNA of the CDR3 is TGTGCCAGCAGCTCCCAGGCTTTAGCGGGATGGGGAGAGACCCAGTACTTC. Amino acids: CASSSQALAGWGETQYF.

On this clone itself: This sample includes further DNA sequences coding for the same CDR3. The V and J genes are TRBV5-1 and TRBJ1-4; D is uncertain. The CDR3 is 14 residues long. V was trimmed by 0 bases and J by 5 bases, leaving 8 bases between them. CDR1 is SGHRS, CDR2 YFSETQ, per germline. Here the CDR3 reads CASSLGGGNEKLFF. CDR3 coding DNA: TGCGCCAGCAGCTTGGGTGGCGGAAATGAAAAACTGTTTTTT.

This clone was seen only once. This chain connects TRBV11-1 to TRBJ1-5, with TRBD1 matching 7 bases. This CDR3 has 13 residues. CDR1 and CDR2 (germline): SGHAT, FQDESV (reference sequence). Unmatched junction bases numbered 3, after V lost 3 bases and J lost 7 bases. The CDR3 nucleotides read TGTGCCAGCAGCTTGGACAGGAAACAGCCCCAGCATTTT. Amino acids: CASSLDRKQPQHF. Using reference TRBV11-1 and TRBJ1-5 for the parts outside the CDR3, the full variable domain is EAEVAQSPRYKITEKSQAVAFWCDPISGHATLYWYRQILGQGPELLVQFQDESVVDDSQLPKDRFSAERLKGVDSTLKIQPAELGDSAMYLCASSLDRKQPQHFGDGTRLSIL.

In this sample, this clone turned up a few times. The chain links TRBV15 to TRBJ2-5; no firm D call. CDR1 LNHNV and CDR2 YYDKDF come from the germline V gene (reference sequence). CDR3 length: 14 amino acids. With 0 bases removed from V and 0 bases from J, the gap between germline ends came to 5 bases. In nucleotides, the CDR3 is TGTGCCACCAGCAGAGACTCGTACCAAGAGACCCAGTACTTC. Its translation is CATSRDSYQETQYF.

The DNA for the CDR3 is TGTGCCAGCAGTTCTCTCGGCTCTGGGGCCAACGTCCTGACTTTC. Its translation: CASSSLGSGANVLTF. This chain joins TRBV27 and TRBJ2-6; D is uncertain. The CDR3 runs 15 residues. The germline CDR1 and CDR2 sequences are MNHEY and SMNVEV (reference sequence). V lost 4 bases and J 0 bases, leaving 7 bases between the germline ends.

This rearrangement joins TRBV11-3 to TRBJ2-3, with TRBD1 as a possible D gene (6 bases). This CDR3 has 15 residues. Trimming removed 5 bases from V and 5 bases from J, with 17 bases in between. Per the germline V gene, CDR1 is SGHNT and CDR2 is YENEEA. Here the CDR3 reads CASSLLGGERDTQYF. Here the CDR3 DNA reads TGTGCCAGCAGCCTACTAGGGGGTGAAAGAGATACGCAGTATTTT. The full variable domain, in which reference TRBV11-3 and TRBJ2-3 provide the parts outside the CDR3, is EAGVVQSPRYKIIEKKQPVAFWCNPISGHNTLYWYLQNLGQGPELLIRYENEEAVDDSQLPKDRFSAERLKGVDSTLKIQPAELGDSAVYLCASSLLGGERDTQYFGPGTRLTVL.

The rearrangement joins TRBV5-4 to TRBJ2-5, with 11 nucleotides matching TRBD1. Trimming took 4 bases from V and 5 from J; bases not matched to a gene: 7. CDR1 is SGHNT and CDR2 is YYREEE in the germline V gene (reference sequence). This CDR3 spans 15 amino acids. The CDR3 here is CASSQDRGREETQYF. In nucleotides, the CDR3 is TGTGCCAGCAGCCAGGACAGGGGGCGTGAGGAGACCCAGTACTTC.

CDR3 amino acids: CASSLAGLAYNSPLHF. The DNA of the CDR3 is TGCGCCAGCAGCTTGGCAGGACTAGCTTATAATTCACCCCTCCACTTT. The chain links TRBV5-1 to TRBJ1-6; D unclear. Deletions cut 0 bases from V and 4 bases from J, with 11 bases between. Germline CDR1 and CDR2: SGHRS and YFSETQ. The CDR3 is made up of 16 amino acids.

The J gene is TRBJ1-4, the V gene TRBV7-9, with 7 bases lining up with TRBD1. Germline assignment: CDR1 SEHNR and CDR2 FQNEAQ (reference sequence). The CDR3 is made up of 13 amino acids. Losses at the gene ends were 5 bases for V and 6 bases for J; bases not matched to a gene: 3. This CDR3 is CASSTRGYEKLFF. As DNA, the CDR3 is TGTGCCAGCAGCACCAGGGGGTATGAAAAACTGTTTTTT.

This chain uses TRBV10-3 with TRBJ2-3, with D perhaps matching TRBD1 or TRBD2 (5 bases each). Germline V lookup: CDR1 ENHRY, CDR2 SYGVKD. The V and J ends lost 11 bases and 6 bases respectively, with 24 bases between them. The CDR3 consists of 15 residues. This CDR3 reads CASTPGRSPGDTQYF. Here the CDR3 DNA reads TGTGCCTCCACACCGGGACGGTCCCCCGGGGATACGCAGTATTTT.

The rearrangement links TRBV7-8 to TRBJ1-3; D is perhaps TRBD1 (5 bases). V was clipped by 4 bases and J by 2 bases, with 18 bases between them. CDR3 size: 17 residues. CDR1 and CDR2 (germline): SGHVS, FQNEAQ. This chain's CDR3 is CASSSTTGMGPGNTIYF. Here the CDR3 DNA reads TGTGCCAGCAGCTCCACTACTGGGATGGGGCCTGGAAACACCATATATTTT.

This clone was counted a few times. The V gene is TRBV2, the J gene TRBJ1-2; TRBD1 agrees at 7 bases. The CDR3 has 12 amino acids. V lost 6 bases, J lost 4 bases, and 2 bases stayed unmatched. Germline loops: CDR1 SNHLY, CDR2 FYNNEI. CDR3 DNA: TGTGCCAGCAGGCGGGACAGCTATGGCTACACCTTC. It encodes CASRRDSYGYTF.

The chain carries TRBV11-2 and TRBJ1-3; D gene uncertain. The CDR3 is 14 residues long. Trimming stripped 0 bases from V and 4 bases from J, with 7 bases between. The V gene's germline CDR1 is SGHAT and CDR2 FQNNGV. The CDR3 nucleotides are TGTGCCAGCAGCTTAGAAGGGTTCGGAAACACCATATATTTT. Translating it yields CASSLEGFGNTIYF.

The chain is built from TRBV25-1 and TRBJ2-3; 7 nucleotides match TRBD1. The CDR3 sequence is 14 residues long. Germline CDR1 is MGHDK and CDR2 is SYGVNS. The V segment lost 3 bases and the J segment 4 bases; nucleotides outside the gene matches: 4. In DNA, the CDR3 is TGTGCCAGCAGTGACAGGACAGGAGCAGATACGCAGTATTTT. Protein product: CASSDRTGADTQYF.

This clone was seen a handful of times. The V call is TRBV27, the J call TRBJ1-1; D is unresolved. Germline CDR1 reads MNHEY; CDR2 reads SMNVEV (reference sequence). The CDR3 consists of 15 residues. The V end was cut by 4 bases, the J end by 1 base, with 13 bases between. CDR3 in amino acids: CASSSFIGANTEAFF. CDR3 DNA sequence: TGTGCCAGCAGTTCCTTTATCGGAGCGAACACTGAAGCTTTCTTT.

This chain connects TRBV11-2 to TRBJ1-1; D is unclear. This CDR3 has 12 amino acids. With 2 bases removed from V and 9 bases from J, the gap between germline ends came to 10 bases. Germline CDR1 and CDR2: SGHAT and FQNNGV. CDR3 residues: CASSLWGSKAFF. The CDR3 coding sequence is TGTGCCAGCAGCTTATGGGGATCCAAAGCTTTCTTT.

The rearrangement uses TRBV2 and TRBJ2-1, with 10 bases identical to TRBD2. The germline V gene encodes CDR1 SNHLY and CDR2 FYNNEI. The CDR3 has 15 residues. J lost 3 bases, V lost 6 bases, and 5 bases had no gene match. CDR3 bases: TGTGCCAGCAGGGCCCGGACTAGCGGCTACAATGAGCAGTTCTTC. Its protein is CASRARTSGYNEQFF.

The V call is TRBV30, the J call TRBJ1-2; 7 positions match TRBD1. The length of the CDR3 is 14 residues. CDR1 and CDR2 (germline): GTSNPN, SVGIG (reference sequence). V shed 2 bases and J 4 bases; nucleotides not matched to a gene: 7. The CDR3 reads CAWSPRTGAYGYTF. CDR3 nucleotide sequence: TGTGCCTGGAGTCCTAGGACAGGTGCCTATGGCTACACCTTC. Based on the CDR3 plus reference TRBV30 and TRBJ1-2, the full variable domain is SQTIHQWPATLVQPVGSPLSLECTVEGTSNPNLYWYRQAAGRGLQLLFYSVGIGQISSEVPQNLSASRPQDRQFILSSKKLLLSDSGFYLCAWSPRTGAYGYTFGSGTRLTVV.

The V call is TRBV7-9, the J call TRBJ1-2, with D uncertain. Trimming stripped 3 bases from V and 1 base from J, with 9 bases between. Germline V gene data show CDR1 as SEHNR and CDR2 as FQNEAQ (reference sequence). The CDR3 is 14 residues long. CDR3 in DNA: TGTGCCAGCAGCTTTAATGGTTTTAACTATGGCTACACCTTC. Protein sequence: CASSFNGFNYGYTF.